This T cell receptor beta chain emerged from a study of identifying expanded T cells in peripheral blood. Whole-study findings and limits: Variance in clone template counts between roughly 2-week samples significantly increased with total template count across all healthy donors. Technical replicates showed approximately 1.2 changed clones; roughly two weeks about 16; four weeks 19.

Concerning this clone itself: Its antigen is unidentified.

Only in-frame clones appear in the TCRdb table, and some are missing; sequencing was by immunoSEQ multiplex PCR. This table holds around 100,000 clones, around 88% found once. This CDR3 spans 14 amino acids. Trimming took 2 bases from V and 9 from J; bases not matched to a gene: 5. Germline V lookup: CDR1 SEHNR, CDR2 FQNEAQ (reference sequence). No infections or other immune events were documented during collection. The rearrangement uses TRBV7-9 and TRBJ2-5; 11 bases line up with TRBD2. This clonotype was obtained from a person between 18 and 75 years old in good health. Sequenced sample: blood. This CDR3 is CASSLPISGGAQYF. The CDR3 coding sequence is TGTGCCAGCAGCTTACCTATTAGCGGGGGGGCCCAGTACTTC. The full variable domain, completed using reference TRBV7-9 and TRBJ2-5, is DTGVSQNPRHKITKRGQNVTFRCDPISEHNRLYWYRQTLGQGPEFLTYFQNEAQLEKSRLLSDRFSAERPKGSFSTLEIQRTEQGDSAMYLCASSLPISGGAQYFGPGTRLLVL.